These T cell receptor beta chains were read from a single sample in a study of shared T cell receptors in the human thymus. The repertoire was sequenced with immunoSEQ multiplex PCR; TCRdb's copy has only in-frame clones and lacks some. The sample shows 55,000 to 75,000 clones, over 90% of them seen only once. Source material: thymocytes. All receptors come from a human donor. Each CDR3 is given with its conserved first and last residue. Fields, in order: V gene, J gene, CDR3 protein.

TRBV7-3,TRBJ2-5,CASSLTLTSGAQETQYF
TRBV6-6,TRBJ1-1,CASSYGTNTEAFF
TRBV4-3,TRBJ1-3,CASSQFSSGNTIYF
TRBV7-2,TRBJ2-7,CASSSLNYWTSGQSYEQYF
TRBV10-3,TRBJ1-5,CAISESGGGSNQPQHF
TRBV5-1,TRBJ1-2,CASSLGRTANGYTF
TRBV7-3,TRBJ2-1,CASSSMDRTPYNEQFF
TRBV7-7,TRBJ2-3,CASSSTRTDTQYF
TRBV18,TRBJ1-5,CASSPKNRGRNQPQHF
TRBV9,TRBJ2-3,CASSPDSTVSFTDTQYF
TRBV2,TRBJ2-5,CASGGRGTGETQYF
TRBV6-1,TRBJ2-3,CASSEGPGQGSSTDTQYF
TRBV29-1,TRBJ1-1,CSVGRQLNTEAFF
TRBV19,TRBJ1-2,CASNSGSIANYGYTF
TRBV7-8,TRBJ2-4,CASSRLIAGGICIQYF
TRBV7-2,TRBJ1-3,CASSIPGTAGNTIYF
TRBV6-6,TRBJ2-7,CASRELGDRDSHEQYF
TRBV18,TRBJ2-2,CASSPSTGQGANTGELFF
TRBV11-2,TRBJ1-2,CASSLQRVLGYGYTF
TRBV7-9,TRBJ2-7,CASSLVGTGGLNSEYEQYF
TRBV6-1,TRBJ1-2,CASLTGNYGYTF
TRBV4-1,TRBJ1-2,CASSHTTEGGYGYTF
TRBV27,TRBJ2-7,CASSPNLGQGAEWAPYEQYF
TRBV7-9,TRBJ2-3,CASSPRGAGDTDTQYF
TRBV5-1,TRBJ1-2,CASSVGDRPNLYGYTF
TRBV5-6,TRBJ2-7,CASSCGQGAVYEQYF
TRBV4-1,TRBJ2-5,CASSRPSGGAGETQYF
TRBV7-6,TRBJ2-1,CASSQAGTSYNEQFF
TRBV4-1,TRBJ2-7,CASSQDFFRGAANF
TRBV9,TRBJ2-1,CASSVECWDRGPNEQFF
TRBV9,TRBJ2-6,CASNSGQTNLFHSGANVLTF
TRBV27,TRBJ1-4,CASKGRGLTNEKLFF
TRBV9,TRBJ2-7,CASSVGGDIPYEQYF
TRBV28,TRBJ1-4,CASSRADEKLFF
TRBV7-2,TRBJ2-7,CASSLTLRLPSYEQYF
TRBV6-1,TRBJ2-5,CASSDRETQYF
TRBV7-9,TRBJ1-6,CASSLGGGPVSPLHF
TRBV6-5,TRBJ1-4,CASNFLARRTPKLFF
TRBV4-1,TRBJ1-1,CASSQEDRGTNTEAFF
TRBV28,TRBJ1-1,CASSSAGTGAFF
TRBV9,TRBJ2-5,CASSKSGGAGETQYF
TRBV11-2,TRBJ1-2,CASSLVFRGIPTSYGYTF
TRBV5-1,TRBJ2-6,CASCRGGLGANVLTF
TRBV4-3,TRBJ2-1,CASSQDVQRMIYNEQFF
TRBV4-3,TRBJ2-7,CASSHHPGTYEDEQYF